A selection of T cell receptor beta chains follows, all from one sample in a study of cytomegalovirus exposure and HLA in healthy donors. Some clones are missing from TCRdb's copy, which holds only in-frame ones; the method was immunoSEQ multiplex PCR. The repertoire consists of approximately 100,000 clones, with more than 70% occurring once and the leading ten covering approximately 3.6%. The sample consisted of PBMCs. These receptors all come from a woman aged 40 to 50 in good health and CMV-seronegative. CDR3s include the opening cysteine and the closing phenylalanine or tryptophan. D genes are given only for firm matches. Some rows mark clone size as missing; the rest say once, few, many or name a class of expanded clone.

DNA: TGTGCCAGCAGCTCCACGGGGGGGCGAACCGGGGAGCTGTTTTTT
CDR3: CASSSTGGRTGELFF
J: TRBJ2-2
D: TRBD2
V: TRBV5-4
size: -
length: 15

DNA: TGTGCCACCAGGGGACAGGGTGAAAGGGGTGAGCAGTTCTTC
CDR3: CATRGQGERGEQFF
J: TRBJ2-1
D: TRBD1
V: TRBV10-3
size: -
length: 14

DNA: TGTGCCATCAGCTCCGGGGGGCGTAATCAGCCCCAGCATTTT
CDR3: CAISSGGRNQPQHF
J: TRBJ1-5
D: -
V: TRBV10-3
size: few
length: 14

DNA: TGTGCCAGCAGGGGGGGGCTCAACACTGAAGCTTTCTTT
CDR3: CASRGGLNTEAFF
J: TRBJ1-1
D: -
V: TRBV6-1
size: -
length: 13

DNA: TGTGCCAGCAGTTTTACCGCGGGGTTCAATGAGCAGTTCTTC
CDR3: CASSFTAGFNEQFF
J: TRBJ2-1
D: -
V: TRBV7-2
size: once
length: 14

DNA: TGTGCCAGCAGCTTGGGCGGGCTGGTTGGTGGCTACACCTTC
CDR3: CASSLGGLVGGYTF
J: TRBJ1-2
D: -
V: TRBV28
size: -
length: 14

DNA: TGTGCCAGCAGTTCAGGGCCGGGTCCGGAAAAACTGTTTTTT
CDR3: CASSSGPGPEKLFF
J: TRBJ1-4
D: -
V: TRBV6-5
size: -
length: 14

DNA: TGTGCCAGCAGTACTCCGGGACAGGTTAATGAAAAACTGTTTTTT
CDR3: CASSTPGQVNEKLFF
J: TRBJ1-4
D: TRBD1
V: TRBV6-6
size: few
length: 15

DNA: TGTGCCAGCAGAAGGTGGGGGGAGAACACCGGGGAGCTGTTTTTT
CDR3: CASRRWGENTGELFF
J: TRBJ2-2
D: -
V: TRBV7-3
size: -
length: 15

DNA: TGTGCCAGTAGTGACGGGACACCACTCTTT
CDR3: CASSDGTPLF
J: TRBJ1-6
D: -
V: TRBV19
size: -
length: 10

DNA: TGTGCCAGCAGCCGAGACGACAGGCAGCCCCAGCATTTT
CDR3: CASSRDDRQPQHF
J: TRBJ1-5
D: -
V: TRBV5-6
size: -
length: 13

DNA: TGTGCCAGCAGCTTAGCGGCCCCTGAAGCTTTCTTT
CDR3: CASSLAAPEAFF
J: TRBJ1-1
D: -
V: TRBV7-2
size: -
length: 12

DNA: TGTGCCATTCAACAGGGTAGCAATCAGCCCCAGCATTTT
CDR3: CAIQQGSNQPQHF
J: TRBJ1-5
D: -
V: TRBV10-3
size: few
length: 13

DNA: TGTGCCAGCGACCAACGGGGAATAGGGAGTAGCAATCAGCCCCAGCATTTT
CDR3: CASDQRGIGSSNQPQHF
J: TRBJ1-5
D: -
V: TRBV14
size: -
length: 17

DNA: TGTGCCAGCAGCCAAGGGACAGTTCAAAGTCTTCTTTACAATGAGCAGTTCTTC
CDR3: CASSQGTVQSLLYNEQFF
J: TRBJ2-1
D: TRBD1
V: TRBV7-8
size: few
length: 18

DNA: TGTGCCAGTAGTTTCGGACAGGACTCTTACGAGCAGTACTTC
CDR3: CASSFGQDSYEQYF
J: TRBJ2-7
D: TRBD1
V: TRBV19
size: -
length: 14

DNA: TGTGCCAGTAAGGATGGGGTTACGACAGGTGAAGCTTTCTTT
CDR3: CASKDGVTTGEAFF
J: TRBJ1-1
D: -
V: TRBV19
size: -
length: 14

DNA: TGTGCCAGCAGTTTCCAGAGAGCGTATAGTTCACCCCTCCACTTT
CDR3: CASSFQRAYSSPLHF
J: TRBJ1-6
D: -
V: TRBV28
size: -
length: 15

DNA: TGTGCCAGCAGACAGGGGTATAATTCACCCCTCCACTTT
CDR3: CASRQGYNSPLHF
J: TRBJ1-6
D: TRBD1
V: TRBV9
size: -
length: 13

DNA: TGTGCCAGCAGCGACCGACAGGCCCTGGGGGAGACCCAGTACTTC
CDR3: CASSDRQALGETQYF
J: TRBJ2-5
D: -
V: TRBV7-2
size: -
length: 15

DNA: TGTGCCAGCATACCTCCCCAATTATACAGGAACACTGAAGCTTTCTTT
CDR3: CASIPPQLYRNTEAFF
J: TRBJ1-1
D: -
V: TRBV5-5
size: -
length: 16

DNA: TGTGCCAGCACCCAAAACCGGGACAGAAACTACGAGCAGTACTTC
CDR3: CASTQNRDRNYEQYF
J: TRBJ2-7
D: TRBD1
V: TRBV7-8
size: -
length: 15

DNA: TGTGCCAGCAGCCTTTCCATAGCGGTCCACTCCTACAATGAGCAGTTCTTC
CDR3: CASSLSIAVHSYNEQFF
J: TRBJ2-1
D: -
V: TRBV13
size: -
length: 17

DNA: TGCGCCAGCAGCCAGGGTGGCACTGAAGCTTTCTTT
CDR3: CASSQGGTEAFF
J: TRBJ1-1
D: -
V: TRBV5-1
size: few
length: 12

DNA: TGTGCCAGCTCACCCCTGGACAGGTACCTTTTGGGGGAGCAGTACTTC
CDR3: CASSPLDRYLLGEQYF
J: TRBJ2-7
D: TRBD1
V: TRBV18
size: once
length: 16

DNA: TGTGCCAGCACCCTAAGGCGGGGGCTTAATGAGCAGTTCTTC
CDR3: CASTLRRGLNEQFF
J: TRBJ2-1
D: -
V: TRBV27
size: -
length: 14

DNA: TGTGCCAGTAGTATCTCAGAAAATCAGCCCCAGCATTTT
CDR3: CASSISENQPQHF
J: TRBJ1-5
D: -
V: TRBV19
size: once
length: 13

DNA: TGTGCCAGCAGCGTGGGCCCCGGGGGCAATCAGCCCCAGCATTTT
CDR3: CASSVGPGGNQPQHF
J: TRBJ1-5
D: -
V: TRBV9
size: -
length: 15

DNA: TGTGCCAGTAGTATTGGGCAGGGGAGCAATCAGCCCCAGCATTTT
CDR3: CASSIGQGSNQPQHF
J: TRBJ1-5
D: -
V: TRBV19
size: -
length: 15

DNA: TGTGCCAGCAGACATCGGGATACTTTCACAGATACGCAGTATTTT
CDR3: CASRHRDTFTDTQYF
J: TRBJ2-3
D: -
V: TRBV5-8
size: -
length: 15

DNA: TGCAGCGTTGAACCCCTAGTGGGAGTCTCTGGAAACACCATATATTTT
CDR3: CSVEPLVGVSGNTIYF
J: TRBJ1-3
D: -
V: TRBV29-1
size: -
length: 16

DNA: TGTGCCAGCAGCCTGGGACAGGGGGATAATTCACCCCTCCACTTT
CDR3: CASSLGQGDNSPLHF
J: TRBJ1-6
D: TRBD1
V: TRBV7-8
size: -
length: 15

DNA: TGTGCCAGCAGCCCGCGTGGGGCGGGGTTAAACTATGGCTACACCTTC
CDR3: CASSPRGAGLNYGYTF
J: TRBJ1-2
D: -
V: TRBV5-4
size: -
length: 16

DNA: TGTGCCAGCAGACCAGGGAATCAGCCCCAGCATTTT
CDR3: CASRPGNQPQHF
J: TRBJ1-5
D: -
V: TRBV2
size: -
length: 12

DNA: TGCAGCGTTGGGGGCGGCAATGAGCAGTTCTTC
CDR3: CSVGGGNEQFF
J: TRBJ2-1
D: -
V: TRBV29-1
size: few
length: 11

DNA: TGTGCTAGTGGTTTGGTAAAAAAGGTTGAGGAGGGGGCGGCGGAGTACTTC
CDR3: CASGLVKKVEEGAAEYF
J: TRBJ2-7
D: -
V: TRBV12-5
size: -
length: 17

DNA: TGCGCCAGCAGCTTGCTAGCGGGGACCACAGATACGCAGTATTTT
CDR3: CASSLLAGTTDTQYF
J: TRBJ2-3
D: TRBD2
V: TRBV5-1
size: -
length: 15